The next 16 T cell receptor beta chains were all read from a single sample in a study of T cells in Graves' hyperthyroidism and ophthalmopathy. The source material, RNA transcripts, was used to amplify TCR beta CDR3 regions. Carried out on the TCR CDR3, a first-round RT-PCR used the HTBI primer set. TCRdb used MiXCR to reprocess the multiplex PCR reads, holding one entry per CDR3 protein. Seen here are about 770,000 distinct CDR3 sequences, around 19% observed once, and the top ten hold 16%. Sequenced: blood. These receptors came from a woman between 45 and 60 years old with Graves' hyperthyroidism that later progressed to Graves' ophthalmopathy.

This clonotype was counted between two and nine times. The J gene is TRBJ1-1, the V gene TRBV5-1; D unclear. CDR1 is SGHRS, CDR2 YFSETQ, per germline. This CDR3 comprises 15 residues. Trimming pared 0 bases from V and 3 bases from J, leaving 12 bases between. The CDR3 coding sequence is TGCGCCAGCAGCTTGGGAACGGGGTCGGACACTGAAGCTTTCTTT. Its protein product is CASSLGTGSDTEAFF.

This clonotype occurred a few times. The chain couples TRBV5-6 to TRBJ2-5; TRBD2 matches 12 bases. V lost 4 bases and J lost 5; bases outside the gene matches: 9. Germline values: CDR1 SGHDT, CDR2 YYEEEE. The CDR3 contains 16 residues. The CDR3 DNA sequence: TGTGCCAGCAGCCCAAAGCTAGCGGGGGGGCCGGAGACCCAGTACTTC. As protein: CASSPKLAGGPETQYF.

This clonotype showed up just a few times. The gene calls are TRBV9 and TRBJ2-7; 11 positions agree with TRBD1. The J segment lost 0 bases and the V segment lost 2 bases, leaving 10 bases of the junction unmatched. From germline, CDR1 is SGDLS and CDR2 YYNGEE. The CDR3 has 18 amino acids. The DNA of the CDR3 is TGTGCCAGCAGCGTCCGAGGGGACAGGGGGACGAACTCCTACGAGCAGTACTTC. Its protein product is CASSVRGDRGTNSYEQYF.

Here the CDR3 DNA reads TGTGCCAGCTCACCTAAGACAGAGACTGAGCAGTTCTTC. Translated, it gives CASSPKTETEQFF. This chain joins TRBV18 and TRBJ2-1, with D possibly being TRBD1 (5 bases). Germline CDR1 is KGHSH and CDR2 is LQKENI. The V end was cut by 3 bases, the J end by 9 bases, with 12 bases between. CDR3 length equals 13 residues.

CDR3 sequence: CASSEARTAGSPLHF. CDR3 DNA: TGTGCCAGCAGTGAAGCACGTACGGCGGGTTCACCCCTCCACTTT. This sequence joins TRBV6-1 and TRBJ1-6; D gene ambiguous. V lost 0 bases and J lost 9, with 12 bases in between. Germline CDR1 is MNHNS and CDR2 is SASEGT. The CDR3 is made up of 15 amino acids.

This clonotype was counted between two and nine times. The V and J genes are TRBV11-2 and TRBJ2-7, with unresolved D. V was shortened by 4 bases and J by 2 bases, with 9 bases between the two germline ends. The CDR3 contains 13 residues. Per the germline V gene, CDR1 is SGHAT and CDR2 is FQNNGV. The CDR3 region is CASSYDTTYEQYF. The CDR3 nucleotides read TGTGCCAGCAGCTATGACACTACCTACGAGCAGTACTTC. The entire variable domain, with the rest obtained from reference TRBV11-2 and TRBJ2-7, is as follows: EAGVAQSPRYKIIEKRQSVAFWCNPISGHATLYWYQQILGQGPKLLIQFQNNGVVDDSQLPKDRFSAERLKGVDSTLKIQPAKLEDSAVYLCASSYDTTYEQYFGPGTRLTVT.

This clonotype was found many times. V is TRBV27 and J is TRBJ2-7, with TRBD1 identical over 7 bases. The CDR3 has 17 residues. Germline loops: CDR1 MNHEY, CDR2 SMNVEV (reference sequence). V was pared by 5 bases and J by 5 bases, with 18 bases of the junction left unmatched. This chain's CDR3 is CASSHMKHRGKEDEQYF. Here the CDR3 DNA reads TGTGCCAGCAGTCATATGAAACACAGGGGAAAGGAGGACGAGCAGTACTTC.

This clonotype was seen more than once but under ten times. V usage is TRBV29-1 and J usage is TRBJ1-2; 7 bases agree with TRBD1. Germline V CDR1 and CDR2: SQVTM, ANQGSEA. V lost 7 bases and J lost 0; bases outside the gene matches: 11. The CDR3 has 15 amino acids. Here the CDR3 reads CSAGGGDRANYGYTF. The CDR3 nucleotides are TGCAGCGCCGGGGGGGGGGACAGAGCTAACTATGGCTACACCTTC.

In its sample, this clonotype was seen a few times. An end of the junction does not agree with germline; a read error may underlie this. The chain links TRBV27 to TRBJ1-1; D remains ambiguous. The CDR3 consists of 15 residues. Germline CDR1 reads MNHEY; CDR2 reads SMNVEV (reference sequence). The CDR3 nucleotides read TGTGCCAGCACCCCCTTTCCAGATAGGAACACTGAGGCTTTCTTT. It yields the protein CASTPFPDRNTEAFF.

The chain links TRBV7-2 to TRBJ1-6; maybe TRBD1 (5 bases). Germline V gives CDR1 SGHTA, CDR2 FQGNSA. V was cut by 7 bases and J by 5 bases, with 12 bases left in between. The CDR3 runs to 14 residues. DNA of the CDR3: TGTGCCAGCAATAGCGTCAGGGATAATTCACCCCTCCACTTT. It codes for CASNSVRDNSPLHF.

This clonotype was observed many times. The V call is TRBV3-1, the J call TRBJ1-1; TRBD1 might be the D (5 bases). Trimming shortened V by 1 base and J by 11 bases, and 14 bases separated the two germline ends. Germline V gene data show CDR1 as LGHDT and CDR2 as YNNKEL (reference sequence). The CDR3 totals 13 residues. CDR3 protein: CASSQGGHGVAFF. The CDR3 region has the DNA TGTGCCAGCAGCCAAGGGGGCCACGGGGTGGCTTTCTTT.

The gene calls are TRBV6-1 and TRBJ1-2; D is uncertain. The CDR3 is 13 amino acids. Deletions cut 6 bases from V and 4 bases from J, with 12 bases between. Germline values: CDR1 MNHNS, CDR2 SASEGT. This CDR3 is CASSSTQAYGYTF. The CDR3 bases are TGTGCCAGCAGCAGCACCCAAGCCTATGGCTACACCTTC.

Ten or more counts support this clonotype. The J gene is TRBJ2-7, the V gene TRBV11-1, with D possibly matching TRBD1 (5 bases). V was pared by 5 bases and J by 5 bases, with 19 bases between. Germline V gives CDR1 SGHAT, CDR2 FQDESV (reference sequence). This CDR3 comprises 15 residues. The CDR3 DNA reads TGTGCCAGCAGCGCCCCCTGGACATCCCAGAACGAGCAGTACTTC. It encodes CASSAPWTSQNEQYF.

This clonotype has just a few counts. The V gene is TRBV5-5, the J gene TRBJ1-2; tentative D call: TRBD1 (6 bases). Trimming removed 4 bases at V and 7 bases at J, with 14 bases between. Germline-derived CDR1 and CDR2 are SGHKS and YYEKEE (reference sequence). The CDR3 contains 13 residues. The CDR3 protein is CASSPDGGLGYTF. CDR3 nucleotide sequence: TGTGCCAGCAGCCCGGACGGGGGGCTTGGCTACACCTTC. Full variable domain (remainder filled in from reference TRBV5-5 and TRBJ1-2): DAGVTQSPTHLIKTRGQQVTLRCSPISGHKSVSWYQQVLGQGPQFIFQYYEKEERGRGNFPDRFSARQFPNYSSELNVNALLLGDSALYLCASSPDGGLGYTFGSGTRLTVV.

The table lists this clonotype with many counts. The chain combines TRBV7-9 with TRBJ2-3, with a tentative D call TRBD2 (6 bases). The CDR3 runs 13 residues. Germline V lookup: CDR1 SEHNR, CDR2 FQNEAQ (reference sequence). The germline V and J ends were trimmed by 2 bases and 6 bases, with 9 bases remaining between them. The CDR3 spells CASSLFGGDTQYF. The CDR3 region has the DNA TGTGCCAGCAGCTTATTTGGGGGGGATACGCAGTATTTT.

The chain recombines TRBV20-1 with TRBJ2-2, with TRBD1 matching 8 bases. This CDR3 region has 15 residues. The germline V gene has CDR1 DFQATT and CDR2 SNEGSKA (reference sequence). V shed 3 bases, J shed 5 bases, and the junction held 8 bases outside the gene matches. CDR3 nucleotides: TGCAGTGCTAGTTACTTCAGGGGGCGTACCGGGGAGCTGTTTTTT. Protein product: CSASYFRGRTGELFF.